The 14 T cell receptor beta chains below all came from one sample that was sequenced in a study of shared clonotypes between healthy human individuals. Libraries were prepared by immunoSEQ multiplex PCR; TCRdb keeps only in-frame clonotypes and omits some of them. The sample holds about 1.1 million clones; approximately 80% are singletons and the top ten take 0.52%. Sequenced: memory CD4+ T cells from PBMCs. The subset: CD45RA-negative fraction. All receptors come from a man between 18 and 29 years old in good health. Some clones in this sample may be carry-over from other donors' samples.

The CDR3 region has the DNA TGTGCCACCAGCAGCTTGGGCCGGGACAGGAACTATGGCTACACCTTC. Translation: CATSSLGRDRNYGYTF. V and J are TRBV15 and TRBJ1-2; 8 nucleotides match TRBD1. V was clipped by 3 bases and J by 2 bases; unmatched bases: 8. Germline loops: CDR1 LNHNV, CDR2 YYDKDF (reference sequence). This CDR3 has 16 amino acids. The entire variable domain, with the rest obtained from reference TRBV15 and TRBJ1-2, is as follows: DAMVIQNPRYQVTQFGKPVTLSCSQTLNHNVMYWYQQKSSQAPKLLFHYYDKDFNNEADTPDNFQSRRPNTSFCFLDIRSPGLGDTAMYLCATSSLGRDRNYGYTFGSGTRLTVV.

This clone is a singleton in its sample. V usage is TRBV28 and J usage is TRBJ1-3, with TRBD1 as a possible D gene (6 bases). The CDR3 has 14 amino acids. V was shortened by 3 bases and J by 4 bases, with 10 bases between the two germline ends. Germline lookup yields CDR1 MDHEN and CDR2 SYDVKM. CDR3 DNA sequence: TGTGCCAGCAGTTTGGCAGGGGTGGGAAACACCATATATTTT. The encoded protein is CASSLAGVGNTIYF.

This clone was counted ten times or more. CDR3 in amino acids: CASRLAATYNEQFF. CDR3 bases: TGTGCCAGCAGACTAGCGGCAACCTACAATGAGCAGTTCTTC. This chain uses TRBV2 with TRBJ2-1, with 8 bases matching TRBD2. J lost 2 bases, V lost 6 bases, and 3 bases had no gene match. The V gene's germline CDR1 is SNHLY and CDR2 FYNNEI. CDR3 length: 14 amino acids.

Notes on this clone: A read error is possible here, since a much larger clone lies one base away. Within the sample, other DNA sequences also encode this same CDR3. The CDR3 spells CASSATGRNTIYF. The CDR3 DNA reads TGTGCCAGCAGTGCAACGGGGAGAAACACCATATATTTT. This chain joins TRBV2 and TRBJ1-3; no clear D. With 4 bases removed from V and 5 bases from J, the gap between germline ends came to 9 bases. Germline V gene data show CDR1 as SNHLY and CDR2 as FYNNEI. The CDR3 spans 13 residues.

The rearrangement links TRBV27 to TRBJ2-7; 9 bases match TRBD2. The CDR3 runs to 14 residues. Germline V gene data show CDR1 as MNHEY and CDR2 as SMNVEV (reference sequence). Trimming cost V 3 bases and J 0 bases; bases outside gene matches: 0. As DNA, the CDR3 is TGTGCCAGCAGTTTGGGACTAGCCTCCTACGAGCAGTACTTC. Translated: CASSLGLASYEQYF.

Only a few counts were recorded for this clone. The identical CDR3 is also encoded by other nucleotide sequences in the sample. This chain connects TRBV2 to TRBJ2-3; 12 bases align to TRBD2. CDR3 length equals 15 residues. After removal of 6 bases from V and 0 bases from J, the junction contained 1 base not matched to a gene. Germline CDR1 reads SNHLY; CDR2 reads FYNNEI. CDR3 residues: CASSGTSGSTDTQYF. The CDR3 bases are TGTGCCAGCAGCGGGACTAGCGGGAGCACAGATACGCAGTATTTT.

On this clone: This clone may be a read error of a much larger clone one base away. The sample holds other DNA sequences that translate to the same CDR3. This chain connects TRBV5-8 to TRBJ2-1, with 11 bases matching TRBD2. The length of the CDR3 is 15 residues. CDR1 and CDR2 from the germline V gene are SGHTS and YDEGEE. V lost 4 bases, J lost 4 bases, and 4 bases stayed unmatched. The CDR3 loop is CASSPGTSGYNEQFF. The CDR3 region has the DNA TGTGCCAGCAGCCCCGGGACTAGCGGTTACAATGAGCAGTTCTTC.

This clone was seen once. The chain joins TRBV27 to TRBJ1-2; maybe TRBD1 (6 bases). From germline, CDR1 is MNHEY and CDR2 SMNVEV (reference sequence). This CDR3 comprises 14 residues. V was shortened by 4 bases and J by 7 bases, with 16 bases between the two germline ends. CDR3 bases: TGTGCCAGCAGTTCGGACAGAGCCCCGGGTGGCTACACCTTC. Its translation: CASSSDRAPGGYTF.

This clone appeared once. The chain has TRBV27 and TRBJ1-1; 9 bases line up with TRBD1. The germline V gene encodes CDR1 MNHEY and CDR2 SMNVEV (reference sequence). This CDR3 contains 16 residues. Trimming at V came to 3 bases and at J to 0 bases, leaving 5 bases not matched to a gene. CDR3 DNA sequence: TGTGCCAGCAGTTTCGACAGGGGGGGCCTGAACACTGAAGCTTTCTTT. It translates to CASSFDRGGLNTEAFF.

This clone was picked up a small number of times. The rearrangement uses TRBV2 and TRBJ2-7, with 10 nucleotides matching TRBD2. V was clipped by 7 bases and J by 7 bases; unmatched bases: 16. This CDR3 is built from 16 residues. In germline, CDR1 is SNHLY, CDR2 FYNNEI. The CDR3 loop reads CASTTTTSGAPGEQYF. The DNA for the CDR3 is TGTGCCAGCACCACAACTACTAGCGGGGCCCCTGGGGAGCAGTACTTC.

The CDR3 DNA reads as TGCGCCAGCAGCCAACCGGGGCAGGGCTATCAGCCCCAGCATTTT. Encoded protein: CASSQPGQGYQPQHF. The rearrangement uses TRBV4-1 and TRBJ1-5; D is perhaps TRBD1 (5 bases). CDR1 is MGHRA and CDR2 is YSYEKL in the germline V gene. This CDR3 comprises 15 residues. V was trimmed by 2 bases and J by 5 bases, leaving 13 bases between them.

DNA of the CDR3: TGTGCCAGCAAGGATGGGGGTGGCGGGGAGCTGTTTTTT. Translating it yields CASKDGGGGELFF. This chain uses TRBV2 with TRBJ2-2; the D call may be TRBD1 or TRBD2 (5 bases each). Looked up from germline, CDR1 is SNHLY and CDR2 is FYNNEI. Trimming cost V 7 bases and J 7 bases, with 13 bases left between them. This CDR3 has 13 amino acids.

This clone has only a few counts. The chain recombines TRBV11-3 with TRBJ2-1, with D unclear. Per the germline V gene, CDR1 is SGHNT and CDR2 is YENEEA. V was shortened by 1 base and J by 5 bases, with 9 bases between the two germline ends. There are 14 residues in the CDR3. This CDR3 is CASSLAQEHNEQFF. CDR3 nucleotides: TGTGCCAGCAGCTTAGCCCAGGAACACAATGAGCAGTTCTTC.

The chain has TRBV11-2 and TRBJ1-4, with D perhaps matching TRBD1 (6 bases). The CDR3 is 15 amino acids. The V end was cut by 5 bases, the J end by 0 bases, with 10 bases between. In germline, CDR1 is SGHAT, CDR2 FQNNGV. For the CDR3, the DNA is TGTGCCAGCAGCAAAACAGGGCCAACTAATGAAAAACTGTTTTTT. Translation gives CASSKTGPTNEKLFF. Full variable domain (outside the CDR3, taken from reference TRBV11-2 and TRBJ1-4): EAGVAQSPRYKIIEKRQSVAFWCNPISGHATLYWYQQILGQGPKLLIQFQNNGVVDDSQLPKDRFSAERLKGVDSTLKIQPAKLEDSAVYLCASSKTGPTNEKLFFGSGTQLSVL.